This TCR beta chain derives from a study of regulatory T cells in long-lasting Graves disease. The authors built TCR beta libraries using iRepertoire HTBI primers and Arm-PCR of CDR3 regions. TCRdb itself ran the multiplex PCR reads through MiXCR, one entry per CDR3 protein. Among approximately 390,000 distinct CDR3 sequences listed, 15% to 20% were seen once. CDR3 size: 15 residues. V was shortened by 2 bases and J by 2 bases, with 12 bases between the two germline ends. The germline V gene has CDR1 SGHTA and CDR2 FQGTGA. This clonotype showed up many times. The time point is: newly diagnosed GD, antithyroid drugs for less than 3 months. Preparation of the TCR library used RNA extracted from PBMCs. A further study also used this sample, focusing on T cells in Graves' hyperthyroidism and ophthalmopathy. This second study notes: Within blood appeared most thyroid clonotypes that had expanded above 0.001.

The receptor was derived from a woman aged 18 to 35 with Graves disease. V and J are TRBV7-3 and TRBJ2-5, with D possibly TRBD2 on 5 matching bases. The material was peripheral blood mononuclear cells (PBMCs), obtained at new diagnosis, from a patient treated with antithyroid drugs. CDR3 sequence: CASSLGGGPQETQYF. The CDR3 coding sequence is TGTGCCAGCAGCTTAGGAGGCGGGCCACAAGAGACCCAGTACTTC.